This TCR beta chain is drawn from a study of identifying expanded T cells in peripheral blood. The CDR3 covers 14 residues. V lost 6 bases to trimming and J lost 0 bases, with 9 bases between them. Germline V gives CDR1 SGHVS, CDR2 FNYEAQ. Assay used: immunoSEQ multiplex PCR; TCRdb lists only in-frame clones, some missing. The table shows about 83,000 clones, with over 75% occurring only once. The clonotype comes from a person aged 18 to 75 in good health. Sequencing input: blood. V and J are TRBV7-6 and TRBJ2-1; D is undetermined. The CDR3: CASSPTDSYNEQFF. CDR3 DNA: TGTGCCAGCAGTCCGACGGACTCCTACAATGAGCAGTTCTTC.